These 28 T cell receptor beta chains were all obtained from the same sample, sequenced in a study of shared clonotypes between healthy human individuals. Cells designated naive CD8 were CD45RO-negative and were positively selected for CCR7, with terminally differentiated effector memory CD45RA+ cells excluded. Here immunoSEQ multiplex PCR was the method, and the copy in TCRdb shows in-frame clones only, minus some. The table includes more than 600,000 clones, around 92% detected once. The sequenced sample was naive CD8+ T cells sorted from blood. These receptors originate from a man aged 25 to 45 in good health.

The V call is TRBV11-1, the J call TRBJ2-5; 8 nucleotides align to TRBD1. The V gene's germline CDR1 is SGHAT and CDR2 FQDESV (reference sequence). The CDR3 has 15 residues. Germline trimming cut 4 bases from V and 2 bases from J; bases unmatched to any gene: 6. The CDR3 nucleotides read TGTGCCAGCAGCTCCCCCGGGACAGGACAAGAGACCCAGTACTTC. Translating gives CASSSPGTGQETQYF.

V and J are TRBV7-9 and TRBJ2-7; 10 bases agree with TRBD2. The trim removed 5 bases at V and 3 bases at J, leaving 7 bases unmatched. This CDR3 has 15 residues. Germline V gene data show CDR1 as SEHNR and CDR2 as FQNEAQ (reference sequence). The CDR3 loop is CASSSGLADFYEQYF. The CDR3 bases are TGTGCCAGCAGCAGCGGACTAGCGGACTTCTACGAGCAGTACTTC. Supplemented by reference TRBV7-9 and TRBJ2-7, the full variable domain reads DTGVSQNPRHKITKRGQNVTFRCDPISEHNRLYWYRQTLGQGPEFLTYFQNEAQLEKSRLLSDRFSAERPKGSFSTLEIQRTEQGDSAMYLCASSSGLADFYEQYFGPGTRLTVT.

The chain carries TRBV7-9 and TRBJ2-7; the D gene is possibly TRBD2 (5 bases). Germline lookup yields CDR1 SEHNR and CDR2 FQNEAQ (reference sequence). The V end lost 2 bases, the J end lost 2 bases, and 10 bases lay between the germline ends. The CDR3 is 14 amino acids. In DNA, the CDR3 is TGTGCCAGCAGCTTAAACGAGCGGCCCTACGAGCAGTACTTC. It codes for CASSLNERPYEQYF.

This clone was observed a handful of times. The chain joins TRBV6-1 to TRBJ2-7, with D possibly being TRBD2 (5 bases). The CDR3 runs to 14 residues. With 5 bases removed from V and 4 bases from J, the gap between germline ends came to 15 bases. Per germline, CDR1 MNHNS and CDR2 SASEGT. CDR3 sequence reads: CASSSRGRPYEQYF. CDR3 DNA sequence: TGTGCCAGCAGTTCCCGAGGGCGGCCATACGAGCAGTACTTC.

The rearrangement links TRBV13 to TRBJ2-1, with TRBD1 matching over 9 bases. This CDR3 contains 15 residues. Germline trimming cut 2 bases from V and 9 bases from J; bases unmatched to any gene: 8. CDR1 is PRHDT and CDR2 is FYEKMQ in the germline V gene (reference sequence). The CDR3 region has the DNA TGTGCCAGCAGCTTATCCGGACAGGGGAGAGGTGAGCAGTTCTTC. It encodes CASSLSGQGRGEQFF.

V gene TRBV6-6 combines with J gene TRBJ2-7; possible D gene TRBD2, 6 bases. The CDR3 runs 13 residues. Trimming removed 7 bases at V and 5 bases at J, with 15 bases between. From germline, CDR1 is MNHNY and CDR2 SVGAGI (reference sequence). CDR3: CASTGAREDEQYF. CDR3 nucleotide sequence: TGTGCCAGCACTGGGGCAAGGGAGGACGAGCAGTACTTC.

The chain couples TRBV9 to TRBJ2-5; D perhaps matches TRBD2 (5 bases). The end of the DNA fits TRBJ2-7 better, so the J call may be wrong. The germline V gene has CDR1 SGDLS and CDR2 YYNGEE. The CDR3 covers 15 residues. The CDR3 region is CASSVAWAGDYEQYF. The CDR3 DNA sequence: TGTGCCAGCAGCGTAGCTTGGGCCGGGGACTACGAGCAGTACTTC.

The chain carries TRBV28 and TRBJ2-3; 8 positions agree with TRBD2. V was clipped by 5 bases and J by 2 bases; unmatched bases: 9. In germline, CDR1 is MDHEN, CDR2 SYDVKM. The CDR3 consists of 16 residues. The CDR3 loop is CASSVPSGSPTDTQYF. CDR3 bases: TGTGCCAGCAGTGTGCCAAGCGGGAGTCCCACAGATACGCAGTATTTT.

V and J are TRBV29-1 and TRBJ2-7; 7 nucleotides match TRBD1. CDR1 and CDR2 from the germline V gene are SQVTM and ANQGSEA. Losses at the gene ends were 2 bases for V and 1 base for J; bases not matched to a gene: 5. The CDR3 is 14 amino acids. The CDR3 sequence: CSVESRGMSYEQYF. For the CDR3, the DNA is TGCAGCGTTGAAAGCAGGGGGATGTCCTACGAGCAGTACTTC.

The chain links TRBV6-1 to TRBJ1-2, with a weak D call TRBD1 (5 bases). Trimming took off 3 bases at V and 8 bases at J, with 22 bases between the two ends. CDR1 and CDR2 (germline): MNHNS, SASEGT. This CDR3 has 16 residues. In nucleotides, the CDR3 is TGTGCCAGCAGTGAGTATATTCGACAGCCAATTTTGGGCTACACCTTC. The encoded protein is CASSEYIRQPILGYTF.

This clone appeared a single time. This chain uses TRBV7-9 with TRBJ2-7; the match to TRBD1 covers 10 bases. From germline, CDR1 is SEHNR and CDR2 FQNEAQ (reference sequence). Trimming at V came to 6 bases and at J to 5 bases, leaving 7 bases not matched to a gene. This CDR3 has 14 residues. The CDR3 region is CASSQGQGRDEQYF. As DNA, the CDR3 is TGTGCCAGCAGTCAGGGACAGGGGAGAGACGAGCAGTACTTC.

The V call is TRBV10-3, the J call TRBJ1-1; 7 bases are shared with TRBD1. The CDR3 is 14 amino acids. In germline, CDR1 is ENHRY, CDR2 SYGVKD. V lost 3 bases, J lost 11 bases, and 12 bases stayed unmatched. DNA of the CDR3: TGTGCCATCAGTGATCAGGGGGAGGAGGTAAAGGCTTTCTTT. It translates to CAISDQGEEVKAFF.

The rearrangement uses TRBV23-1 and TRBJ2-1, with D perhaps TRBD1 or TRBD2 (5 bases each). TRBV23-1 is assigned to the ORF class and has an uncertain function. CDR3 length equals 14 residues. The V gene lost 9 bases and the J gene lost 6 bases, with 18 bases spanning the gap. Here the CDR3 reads CARGVRGHANEQFF. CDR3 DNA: TGCGCCAGAGGGGTCCGAGGGCATGCCAATGAGCAGTTCTTC.

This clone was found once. The CDR3 protein is CASSVAVMVWTQYF. CDR3 nucleotides: TGTGCCAGCAGCGTAGCTGTGATGGTTTGGACCCAGTACTTC. The rearrangement links TRBV9 to TRBJ2-5; D unresolved. Trimming stripped 0 bases from V and 7 bases from J, with 13 bases between. The CDR3 spans 14 residues. The germline V gene has CDR1 SGDLS and CDR2 YYNGEE.

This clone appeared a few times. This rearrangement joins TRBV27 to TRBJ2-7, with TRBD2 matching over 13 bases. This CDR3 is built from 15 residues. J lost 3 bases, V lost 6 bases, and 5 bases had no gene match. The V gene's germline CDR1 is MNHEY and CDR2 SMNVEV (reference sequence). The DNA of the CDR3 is TGTGCCAGCAGCGGACTAGCGGGAGTTGTCTACGAGCAGTACTTC. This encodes CASSGLAGVVYEQYF.

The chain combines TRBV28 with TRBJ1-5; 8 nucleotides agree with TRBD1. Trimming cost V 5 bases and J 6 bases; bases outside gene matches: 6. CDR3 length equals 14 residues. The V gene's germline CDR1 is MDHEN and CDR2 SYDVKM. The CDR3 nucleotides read TGTGCCAGCAGTCCCAGGGGGCTAGGTCAGCCCCAGCATTTT. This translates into CASSPRGLGQPQHF.

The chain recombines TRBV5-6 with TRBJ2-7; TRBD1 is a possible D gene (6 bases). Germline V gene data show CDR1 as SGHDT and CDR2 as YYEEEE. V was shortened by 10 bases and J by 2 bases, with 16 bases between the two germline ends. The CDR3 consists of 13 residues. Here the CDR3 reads CASRGSWAYEQYF. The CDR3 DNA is TGTGCCTCTAGGGGGAGTTGGGCCTACGAGCAGTACTTC.

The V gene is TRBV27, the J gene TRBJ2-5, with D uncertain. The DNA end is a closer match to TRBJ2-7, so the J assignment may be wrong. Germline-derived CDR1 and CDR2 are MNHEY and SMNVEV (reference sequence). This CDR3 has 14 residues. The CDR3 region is CASSFADSSYEQYF. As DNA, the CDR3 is TGTGCCAGCAGTTTCGCGGATAGCTCCTACGAGCAGTACTTC.

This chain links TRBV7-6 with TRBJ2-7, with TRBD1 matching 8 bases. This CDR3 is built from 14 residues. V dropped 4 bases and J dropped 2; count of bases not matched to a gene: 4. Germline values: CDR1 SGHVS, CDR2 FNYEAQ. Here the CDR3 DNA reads TGTGCCAGCAGCTCAACAGGGGGACCCTACGAGCAGTACTTC. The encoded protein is CASSSTGGPYEQYF.

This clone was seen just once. CDR3 bases: TGTGCCAGCAGCCCGCAGGGGGCCAACTACGAGCAGTACTTC. Residues: CASSPQGANYEQYF. The chain is built from TRBV13 and TRBJ2-5, with 8 bases identical to TRBD1. The J call is doubtful: the DNA matches TRBJ2-7 better. Looked up from germline, CDR1 is PRHDT and CDR2 is FYEKMQ (reference sequence). CDR3 size: 14 residues.

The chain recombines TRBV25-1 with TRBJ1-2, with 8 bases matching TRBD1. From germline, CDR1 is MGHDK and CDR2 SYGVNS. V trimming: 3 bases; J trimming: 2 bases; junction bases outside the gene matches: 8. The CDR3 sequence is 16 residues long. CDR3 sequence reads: CASSDDGQGGNYGYTF. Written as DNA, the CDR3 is TGTGCCAGCAGTGACGATGGACAGGGAGGGAACTATGGCTACACCTTC.

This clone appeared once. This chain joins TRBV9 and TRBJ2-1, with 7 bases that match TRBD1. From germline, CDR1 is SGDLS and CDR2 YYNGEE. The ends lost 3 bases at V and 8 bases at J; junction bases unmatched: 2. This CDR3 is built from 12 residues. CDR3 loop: CASSDRGHEQFF. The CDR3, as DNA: TGTGCCAGCAGCGACAGGGGCCATGAGCAGTTCTTC.

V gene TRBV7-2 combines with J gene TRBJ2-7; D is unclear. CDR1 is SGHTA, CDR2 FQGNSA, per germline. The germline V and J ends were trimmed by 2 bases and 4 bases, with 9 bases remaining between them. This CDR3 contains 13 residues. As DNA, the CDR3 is TGTGCCAGCAGCTTAAATGGCGCATACGAGCAGTACTTC. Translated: CASSLNGAYEQYF.

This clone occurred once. This chain's CDR3 is CASSQGVRGGLVYGYTF. The DNA of the CDR3 is TGCGCCAGCAGCCAAGGGGTTAGGGGGGGACTTGTCTATGGCTACACCTTC. The rearrangement links TRBV4-3 to TRBJ1-2, with D possibly being TRBD1 (6 bases). This CDR3 has 17 amino acids. Trimming removed 1 base from V and 4 bases from J, with 19 bases in between. Germline CDR1 LGHNA, CDR2 YSLEER.

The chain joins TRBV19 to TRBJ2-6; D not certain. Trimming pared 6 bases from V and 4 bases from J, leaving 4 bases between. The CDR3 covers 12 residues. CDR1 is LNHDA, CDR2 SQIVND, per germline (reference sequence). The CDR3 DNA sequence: TGTGCCAGTAGCGACGGGGCCAACGTCCTGACTTTC. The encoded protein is CASSDGANVLTF.

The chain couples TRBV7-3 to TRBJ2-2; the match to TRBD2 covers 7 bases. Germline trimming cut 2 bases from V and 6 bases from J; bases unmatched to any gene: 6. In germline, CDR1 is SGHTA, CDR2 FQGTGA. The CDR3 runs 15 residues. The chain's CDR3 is CASSLALGLAGELFF. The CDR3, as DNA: TGTGCCAGCAGCTTAGCGCTTGGACTAGCCGGGGAGCTGTTTTTT.

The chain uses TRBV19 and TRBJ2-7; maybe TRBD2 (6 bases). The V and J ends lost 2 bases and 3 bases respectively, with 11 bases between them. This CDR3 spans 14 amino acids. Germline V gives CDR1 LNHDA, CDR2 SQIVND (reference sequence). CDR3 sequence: CASSIIGGHYEQYF. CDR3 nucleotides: TGTGCCAGTAGTATAATAGGAGGGCACTACGAGCAGTACTTC. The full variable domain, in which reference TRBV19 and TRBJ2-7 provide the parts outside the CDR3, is DGGITQSPKYLFRKEGQNVTLSCEQNLNHDAMYWYRQDPGQGLRLIYYSQIVNDFQKGDIAEGYSVSREKKESFPLTVTSAQKNPTAFYLCASSIIGGHYEQYFGPGTRLTVT.

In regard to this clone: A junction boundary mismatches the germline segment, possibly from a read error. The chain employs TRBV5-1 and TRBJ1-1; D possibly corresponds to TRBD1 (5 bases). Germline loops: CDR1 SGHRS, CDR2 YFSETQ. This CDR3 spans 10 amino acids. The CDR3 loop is CASSSGGTTF. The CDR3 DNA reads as TGCGCCAGCAGCTCTGGGGGGACCACATTT.